This record covers a single TCR beta chain. Its binding antigen is unknown. Base qualities were left out, and no much larger clone turns up one base away. The sample comes from a study of blood T cell repertoires in COVID-19 (dated by TCRdb to the early 2020s). Describing the broader study: Samples covering the acute and convalescent phases of COVID-19 were provided by collaborators in the United States, Italy and Spain. A freely available public database, intended as a resource for researchers studying the immune response to SARS-CoV-2, is where the repertoires were released. The material from the prospective study consisted of cDNA or gDNA derived from T cells, B-cell-depleted T cells, or PBMCs. Where available, HLA class I and class II types were taken from metadata supplied by the sample provider and were not determined by assay-based typing. The samples were drawn from two sources: the first 160 participants of the ongoing ImmuneRACE study, and fewer than 1,500 subjects contributed by 6 global collaborators. A de-identified subject ID, COVID-19 status, age in years and sex were almost always included in the sample metadata. The dataset comprised deeply sampled blood TCRbeta repertoires from subjects exposed to, actively infected with, or recovered from COVID-19.

Broad study findings and their caveats: How much clinical and demographic metadata was included differed by source and by participant, and the metadata was provided uncurated.

Enrolling through a virtual design, the prospective study's participants ranged in age from roughly 18 to 90 years and lived across approximately 25 United States geographic areas. To assign participants to cohorts, the prospective study relied on clinical history that participants themselves reported in a screening survey and a study questionnaire. Recovered participants in ImmuneRACE Cohort 3 were defined as having two consecutive negative NP/OP PCR tests, clearance from a healthcare professional, or resolution of symptoms. Mobile phlebotomists in the prospective study collected whole blood, serum and a nasopharyngeal or oropharyngeal swab from every participant. Participants in the prospective study had the option to provide additional blood draws and questionnaires over an approximately 2-month period. Before DNA extraction, prospective study blood samples were shipped either frozen or at room temperature.

The CDR1 and CDR2 encoded by the germline V gene (reference sequence) are SGHNT and YYREEE. From its cysteine to its phenylalanine, the CDR3 spans 16 amino acids. Solely the CDR3 DNA is kept, with 48 bases framed from the first base. The junction shows trimming of 0 bases on V and 1 base on J, plus 10 bases between the germline ends. TCRbeta CDR3 regions were amplified from genomic DNA using the immunoSEQ Assay, a bias-controlled multiplex PCR. In the original analysis: Nucleated cell counts per sample were estimated from amplification of reference gene primers within the assay. To quantify the absolute abundance of each unique TCRbeta CDR3 rearrangement, sequence reads were collapsed and filtered. For each sample, productive Simpson clonality was calculated as the square root of Simpson's diversity index over productive rearrangements. TCRdb carries this immuneACCESS record with in-frame sequences only. Its versions omit some clonotypes, under half of them owing to an unresolved V gene in the studies checked, with the rest unexplained. V, J and clone size are those of that table, while D and trimming were read from the DNA. A total of 150,000 to 200,000 clones appear in this sample, 89% of them only once. Of the sample, under 0.85% falls within the top ten clones.

The receptor chain draws on TRBV5-4 and TRBJ2-2; a weak D assignment points to TRBD2 (5 bases agree). Material: PBMCs or T cells enriched from blood (not recorded which). This sequence was found in a woman between 18 and 29 years old who had recovered from COVID-19. Here the CDR3 is given as CASSLALRGNTGELFF. The bases read TGTGCCAGCAGCTTGGCTCTCCGGGGGAACACCGGGGAGCTGTTTTTT.